This T cell receptor (beta chain) stems from a study of yellow fever vaccine responses in identical twins. With regard to this clonotype: Its antigen is as yet unknown.

The CDR3 runs to 16 residues. Trimming took 6 bases from V and 5 from J; bases not matched to a gene: 9. CDR1 and CDR2 from the germline V gene are PRHDT and FYEKMQ (reference sequence). Findings and caveats of the study: The authors reported partly convergent, partly personalized vaccine responses in identical twins.

MiXCR, applied by TCRdb to the RT-PCR reads, yields one record per CDR3 protein. This table has roughly 4,200 distinct CDR3 sequences, 65% to 90% appearing once. The origin of this receptor is a woman aged 18-30 years who received the yellow fever vaccine. The specimen comprised T cells from blood (PBMCs), unsorted or a sorted subset (not recorded which), sampled before or after yellow fever vaccination (not recorded which). The V and J genes are TRBV13 and TRBJ2-1; 11 positions match TRBD2. The CDR3 DNA reads as TGTGCCAGCAGAGGTACCTCTAGCGGGGGGAACAATGAGCAGTTCTTC. Translation: CASRGTSSGGNNEQFF.